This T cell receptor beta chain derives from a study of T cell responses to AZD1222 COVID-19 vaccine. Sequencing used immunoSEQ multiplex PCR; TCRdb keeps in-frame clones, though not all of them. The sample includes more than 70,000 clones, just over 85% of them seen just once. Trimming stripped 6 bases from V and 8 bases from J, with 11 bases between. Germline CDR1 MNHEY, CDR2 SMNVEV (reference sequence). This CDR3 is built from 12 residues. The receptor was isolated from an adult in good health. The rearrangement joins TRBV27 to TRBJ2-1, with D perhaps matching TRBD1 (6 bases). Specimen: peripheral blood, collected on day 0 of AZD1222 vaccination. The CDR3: CASSLGGYEQFF. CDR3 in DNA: TGTGCCAGCAGCCTAGGGGGTTATGAGCAGTTCTTC.